The 12 T cell receptor beta chains below all came from one sample that was sequenced in a study of blood T cell repertoires in COVID-19. TCRdb's copy holds only in-frame clones and misses some; the assay was immunoSEQ multiplex PCR. The sample yields 150,000 to 200,000 clones, less than 90% seen once. Input material: PBMCs or T cells enriched from blood (not recorded which). Every receptor here comes from a human donor with acute COVID-19. The donor label of this sample is uncertain.

This sequence joins TRBV18 and TRBJ1-3, with 8 bases matching TRBD1. The V and J ends lost 5 bases and 4 bases, in that order; junction bases with no gene match: 10. CDR3 length: 16 residues. Per germline, CDR1 KGHSH and CDR2 LQKENI. This CDR3 reads CASSSRTGWPGNTIYF. The CDR3 DNA reads TGTGCCAGCTCATCCCGGACAGGGTGGCCAGGAAACACCATATATTTT.

The J gene is TRBJ1-2, the V gene TRBV4-2, with D uncertain. Germline V CDR1 and CDR2: LGHNA, YNFKEQ. This CDR3 region has 12 residues. Trimming took off 5 bases at V and 3 bases at J, with 7 bases between the two ends. The DNA of the CDR3 is TGTGCCAGCAGCGGGCGAGACTATGGCTACACCTTC. It specifies CASSGRDYGYTF.

The table lists this clone with a count of one. The chain uses TRBV13 and TRBJ2-7; possible D gene TRBD1, 5 bases. Germline-derived CDR1 and CDR2 are PRHDT and FYEKMQ (reference sequence). The CDR3 runs to 13 residues. The V gene lost 2 bases and the J gene lost 6 bases, with 11 bases spanning the gap. The CDR3 sequence: CASSLRRGREQYF. The CDR3 coding sequence is TGTGCCAGCAGCTTAAGAAGGGGCCGCGAGCAGTACTTC.

The V gene is TRBV4-2, the J gene TRBJ2-5, with D possibly being TRBD2 (5 bases). The CDR3 is made up of 16 amino acids. The V and J ends lost 1 base and 5 bases respectively, with 17 bases between them. CDR1 is LGHNA, CDR2 YNFKEQ, per germline. The CDR3 DNA is TGTGCCAGCAGCCAAGGGCTAGCCGTCACATCGGAGACCCAGTACTTC. It is translated as CASSQGLAVTSETQYF.

This rearrangement joins TRBV2 to TRBJ2-7, with 7 bases that match TRBD1. This CDR3 has 16 amino acids. Germline values: CDR1 SNHLY, CDR2 FYNNEI. V shed 3 bases and J 5 bases; nucleotides not matched to a gene: 13. The chain's CDR3 is CASSEAKTGSLDEQYF. CDR3 nucleotides: TGTGCCAGCAGTGAGGCGAAGACAGGGTCATTGGACGAGCAGTACTTC.

The chain combines TRBV3-1 (or the pseudogene TRBV3-2) with TRBJ1-3; 8 bases agree with TRBD1. With V trimmed by 4 bases and J by 2 bases, 4 bases remained unmatched. This CDR3 has 15 amino acids. Germline V lookup: CDR1 LGHDT, CDR2 YNNKEL (reference sequence). As DNA, the CDR3 is TGTGCCAGCAGCCGACCGGGACAGGCTGGAAACACCATATATTTT. Translating gives CASSRPGQAGNTIYF.

This sequence joins TRBV7-2 and TRBJ2-7, with D perhaps matching TRBD2 (5 bases). V lost 0 bases and J lost 0, with 12 bases in between. Germline CDR1 reads SGHTA; CDR2 reads FQGNSA. This CDR3 comprises 16 residues. CDR3 bases: TGTGCCAGCAGCTTAGCAGTGGGCGGGCGCTCCTACGAGCAGTACTTC. It is translated as CASSLAVGGRSYEQYF.

The chain carries TRBV6-6 and TRBJ1-2; D is uncertain. Trimming shortened V by 6 bases and J by 1 base, and 15 bases separated the two germline ends. The CDR3 totals 15 residues. CDR1 and CDR2 (germline): MNHNY, SVGAGI (reference sequence). CDR3 in DNA: TGTGCCAGCAGAGGAGAGGGCAGCATTAACTATGGCTACACCTTC. Translation: CASRGEGSINYGYTF.

This sequence joins TRBV7-8 and TRBJ2-7; a possible D gene is TRBD1 (6 bases). Trimming stripped 4 bases from V and 1 base from J, with 20 bases between. CDR1 is SGHVS, CDR2 FQNEAQ, per germline. There are 17 residues in the CDR3. CDR3 in amino acids: CASSSYNRAFRSYEQYF. In nucleotides, the CDR3 is TGTGCCAGCAGCTCCTACAACAGGGCATTCCGTTCCTACGAGCAGTACTTC.

The chain links TRBV13 to TRBJ2-7; 7 bases agree with TRBD2. Germline lookup yields CDR1 PRHDT and CDR2 FYEKMQ (reference sequence). The CDR3 spans 13 residues. After removal of 4 bases from V and 5 bases from J, the junction contained 5 bases not matched to a gene. The CDR3 region is CASSWGGSNEQYF. CDR3 DNA: TGTGCCAGCAGCTGGGGGGGTTCGAACGAGCAGTACTTC.

The table lists this clone with many counts. V and J are TRBV30 and TRBJ1-2; 7 bases line up with TRBD1. Germline CDR1 is GTSNPN and CDR2 is SVGIG (reference sequence). The trim removed 5 bases at V and 2 bases at J, leaving 5 bases unmatched. This CDR3 region has 13 residues. CDR3 bases: TGTGCCTGGGGTATAGGGGGCAACTATGGCTACACCTTC. It specifies CAWGIGGNYGYTF.

The chain joins TRBV5-1 to TRBJ2-7, with 10 bases lining up with TRBD1. The V gene end was trimmed by 0 bases and the J gene end by 6 bases; junction bases not matched to a gene: 9. This CDR3 comprises 16 residues. Germline V gene lookup returns CDR1 SGHRS and CDR2 YFSETQ. CDR3 amino acids: CASSLDSGTGAAEQYF. Written as DNA, the CDR3 is TGCGCCAGCAGCTTGGATTCCGGGACAGGGGCGGCCGAGCAGTACTTC.